This entry lists 24 T cell receptor beta chains sequenced from one sample in a study of blood T cell repertoires in COVID-19. The protocol was immunoSEQ multiplex PCR, while the TCRdb copy is restricted to in-frame clones and leaves out a portion. The repertoire consists of approximately 250,000 clones, with approximately 90% occurring once and the leading ten covering about 2.2%. Sequenced material: peripheral blood. All receptors derive from a man in his thirties or forties who had recovered from COVID-19.

Of note for this clone: Different DNA sequences within this sample yield the same CDR3. The chain is built from TRBV6-5 and TRBJ1-2; 8 bases line up with TRBD1. This CDR3 is 14 amino acids long. V gave up 3 bases and J gave up 1 base; unmatched junction bases: 1. In germline, CDR1 is MNHEY, CDR2 SVGAGI. CDR3 in DNA: TGTGCCAGCAGTTATGACAGGGGTAACTATGGCTACACCTTC. Translation gives CASSYDRGNYGYTF.

The chain carries TRBV5-1 and TRBJ1-6; D call uncertain. The CDR3 is made up of 16 amino acids. V was cut by 0 bases and J by 0 bases, with 7 bases left in between. Germline CDR1 and CDR2: SGHRS and YFSETQ. CDR3 sequence (DNA): TGCGCCAGCAGCTTGGCCGTCAGCTCCTATAATTCACCCCTCCACTTT. As protein: CASSLAVSSYNSPLHF.

The V gene is TRBV4-1, the J gene TRBJ1-4; D not certain. V was pared by 2 bases and J by 5 bases, with 18 bases between. The CDR3 is made up of 17 amino acids. CDR1 is MGHRA and CDR2 is YSYEKL in the germline V gene. CDR3 amino acids: CASSQSSGRVYNEKLFF. CDR3 nucleotides: TGCGCCAGCAGCCAATCATCGGGGAGGGTCTACAATGAAAAACTGTTTTTT.

For the CDR3, the DNA is TGTGCCAGTGGCACAGGGGGCTATAATTCACCCCTCCACTTT. Protein sequence: CASGTGGYNSPLHF. The rearrangement links TRBV6-5 to TRBJ1-6, with 8 bases fitting TRBD1. The CDR3 sequence is 14 residues long. From germline, CDR1 is MNHEY and CDR2 SVGAGI. With 9 bases clipped from V and 3 bases from J, the junction kept 4 bases outside the gene matches.

V and J are TRBV10-3 and TRBJ2-5, with TRBD1 matching over 7 bases. The CDR3 is 14 residues long. CDR1 is ENHRY, CDR2 SYGVKD, per germline. V lost 8 bases and J lost 3; bases outside the gene matches: 9. CDR3 protein: CAIRPSDREETQYF. In DNA form, the CDR3 reads TGTGCCATCCGACCATCCGACAGGGAAGAGACCCAGTACTTC.

This rearrangement joins TRBV5-4 to TRBJ2-2; 9 nucleotides align to TRBD1. V lost 4 bases, J lost 8 bases, and 9 bases stayed unmatched. CDR1 is SGHNT, CDR2 YYREEE, per germline (reference sequence). The CDR3 contains 15 residues. CDR3 residues: CASSRGQGYGGELFF. The CDR3, as DNA: TGTGCCAGCAGCCGGGGACAGGGCTATGGTGGGGAGCTGTTTTTT.

The chain combines TRBV3-1 (or the pseudogene TRBV3-2) with TRBJ2-1, with 8 bases matching TRBD2. J gave up 13 bases and V 4 bases, and 9 bases lay outside the gene matches. The length of the CDR3 is 13 residues. Germline values: CDR1 LGHDT, CDR2 YNNKEL (reference sequence). The CDR3 DNA follows: TGTGCCAGCAGCCGACTCCCGGGGGGGCCCCAGTTCTTC. Translation gives CASSRLPGGPQFF.

CDR3 sequence (DNA): TGTGCCAGCAGCCCAACAGGGCGCGAGCAGTACTTC. It yields the protein CASSPTGREQYF. The chain has TRBV7-7 and TRBJ2-7; perhaps TRBD1 as D (6 bases). CDR1 is SSHAT and CDR2 is FNYEAQ in the germline V gene (reference sequence). The V gene lost 5 bases and the J gene lost 6 bases, with 11 bases spanning the gap. The CDR3 loop spans 12 amino acids.

The chain has TRBV6-6 and TRBJ1-2; 9 bases fit TRBD1. Per germline, CDR1 MNHNY and CDR2 SVGAGI (reference sequence). This CDR3 comprises 15 residues. V trimming: 7 bases; J trimming: 3 bases; junction bases outside the gene matches: 9. The CDR3 here is CASTNRDRADYGYTF. The CDR3, as DNA: TGTGCCAGCACCAACCGGGACAGGGCTGACTATGGCTACACCTTC.

V gene TRBV12-5 combines with J gene TRBJ2-1; TRBD2 matches at 12 bases. The germline gives CDR1 LGHNT, CDR2 FRNRAP. This CDR3 has 19 residues. The V gene end was trimmed by 0 bases and the J gene end by 2 bases; junction bases not matched to a gene: 8. The CDR3 is CASGLVRLAGGPTYNEQFF. DNA of the CDR3: TGTGCTAGTGGTTTGGTAAGGCTAGCGGGGGGGCCGACCTACAATGAGCAGTTCTTC.

This clone was recorded only once. The chain employs TRBV9 and TRBJ1-6, with 9 nucleotides matching TRBD1. CDR3 length: 16 amino acids. Germline values: CDR1 SGDLS, CDR2 YYNGEE. Trimming took 1 base from V and 7 from J; bases not matched to a gene: 6. Here the CDR3 reads CASSVLGTGRNSPLHF. The CDR3 nucleotides read TGTGCCAGCAGCGTATTAGGGACAGGGAGGAATTCACCCCTCCACTTT.

The V and J genes are TRBV5-1 and TRBJ1-6, with D maybe TRBD1 (5 bases). Germline V gene sequence: CDR1 SGHRS, CDR2 YFSETQ. The CDR3 has 16 residues. Trimming stripped 1 base from V and 5 bases from J, with 13 bases between. The CDR3 sequence is CASSLFGGGDNSPLHF. CDR3 nucleotides: TGCGCCAGCAGCTTGTTCGGGGGTGGGGATAATTCACCCCTCCACTTT.

V gene TRBV6-5 combines with J gene TRBJ1-1; weak D call: TRBD1 (6 bases). The CDR3 is 13 amino acids. Per the germline V gene, CDR1 is MNHEY and CDR2 is SVGAGI. Between the trimmed V and J ends, which lost 7 bases and 7 bases, there was a span of 16 bases. The DNA of the CDR3 is TGTGCCAGCAACCCTAGGGGGGGTAGTGAAGCTTTCTTT. Protein product: CASNPRGGSEAFF.

The rearrangement uses TRBV6-6 and TRBJ2-5, with 7 bases aligning to TRBD1. The CDR3 loop spans 13 amino acids. The V gene end was trimmed by 6 bases and the J gene end by 5 bases; junction bases not matched to a gene: 6. Germline values: CDR1 MNHNY, CDR2 SVGAGI (reference sequence). CDR3 sequence reads: CASRTGTVETQYF. The CDR3 nucleotides are TGTGCCAGCAGAACCGGGACAGTGGAGACCCAGTACTTC.

The gene calls are TRBV5-1 and TRBJ2-1; 7 bases are shared with TRBD2. The junction had 6 bases not matched to a gene; V was cut back by 1 base and J by 5 bases. CDR3 length: 15 residues. Germline V CDR1 and CDR2: SGHRS, YFSETQ. The CDR3 region has the DNA TGCGCCAGCAGCTTGAGCGGGGAGTTTCACAATGAGCAGTTCTTC. This translates into CASSLSGEFHNEQFF.

The genes are TRBV21-1 and TRBJ2-3; the table names TRBD2, a call not compared with the DNA. TRBV21-1 is recorded as a pseudogene. The CDR3 has 9 residues. The CDR3 reads CNGTDTQYF. The DNA for the CDR3 is TGTAACGGGACAGATACGCAGTATTTT.

There are a few counts of this clone. The CDR3 DNA is TGTGCCAGCAGCTTGGGGGGGGGCAGGATGCAGCCCCAGCATTTT. Amino acid sequence: CASSLGGGRMQPQHF. The V and J genes are TRBV5-4 and TRBJ1-5; TRBD1 might be the D (6 bases). V was clipped by 0 bases and J by 7 bases, with 14 bases between them. Germline CDR1 and CDR2: SGHNT and YYREEE (reference sequence). The CDR3 runs 15 residues.

The rearrangement uses TRBV18 and TRBJ2-2, with D tentatively TRBD2 (5 bases). V lost 0 bases and J lost 2, with 13 bases in between. This CDR3 has 17 amino acids. Germline values: CDR1 KGHSH, CDR2 LQKENI. CDR3: CASSPPADRENTGELFF. As DNA, the CDR3 is TGTGCCAGCTCACCACCAGCGGATAGGGAAAACACCGGGGAGCTGTTTTTT.

The chain carries TRBV29-1 and TRBJ2-2; D not resolved. Germline lookup yields CDR1 SQVTM and CDR2 ANQGSEA. The CDR3 runs to 14 residues. V gave up 7 bases and J gave up 1 base, with 13 bases separating them. This CDR3 reads CSARQVGNTGELFF. The CDR3 region has the DNA TGCAGCGCCCGTCAGGTGGGGAACACCGGGGAGCTGTTTTTT.

The rearrangement joins TRBV19 to TRBJ1-5; D is uncertain. The germline CDR1 and CDR2 sequences are LNHDA and SQIVND (reference sequence). V shed 5 bases and J shed 4 bases, with 9 bases lying between them. This CDR3 has 13 residues. Here the CDR3 reads CASSGQANQPQHF. The CDR3 nucleotides read TGTGCCAGTAGTGGGCAGGCGAATCAGCCCCAGCATTTT.

As to this clone: A junction boundary mismatches the germline segment, possibly from a read error. J is TRBJ2-7 and V is TRBV28, with 12 bases aligning to TRBD2. The length of the CDR3 is 14 residues. Germline values: CDR1 MDHEN, CDR2 SYDVKM. The CDR3 protein is CASRSTSGGPSSNF. The CDR3 DNA reads TGTGCCAGCAGGTCGACTAGCGGGGGCCCCTCTTCGAACTTC.

The chain is built from TRBV11-3 and TRBJ2-1; 10 bases are a match to TRBD2. The V gene's germline CDR1 is SGHNT and CDR2 YENEEA. The junction had 10 bases not matched to a gene; V was cut back by 2 bases and J by 9 bases. The CDR3 loop spans 16 amino acids. This CDR3 reads CASSLLASGGYGEQFF. The CDR3 coding sequence is TGTGCCAGCAGCTTATTGGCTAGCGGGGGATACGGTGAGCAGTTCTTC.

The chain couples TRBV19 to TRBJ2-5; D remains unclear. Germline CDR1 is LNHDA and CDR2 is SQIVND (reference sequence). The CDR3 has 15 amino acids. Trimming removed 4 bases from V and 2 bases from J, with 14 bases in between. CDR3 residues: CASSTSTRGQETQYF. The DNA of the CDR3 is TGTGCCAGTAGTACCTCAACAAGAGGTCAAGAGACCCAGTACTTC.

J is TRBJ1-3 and V is TRBV7-8; D is uncertain. This CDR3 comprises 17 residues. The germline CDR1 and CDR2 sequences are SGHVS and FQNEAQ. V was clipped by 10 bases and J by 0 bases, with 22 bases between them. CDR3 bases: TGTGCCACCTCGGGAGGGTTATTAGGGAGCTCTGGAAACACCATATATTTT. The encoded protein is CATSGGLLGSSGNTIYF.